A single sample gave rise to the 16 T cell receptor beta chains below, sequenced in a study of Graves' ophthalmopathy and Graves' hyperthyroidism. Amplified TCR beta CDR3 regions were obtained using RNA transcripts as template. The first round was an RT-PCR with HTBI primers, and the second round was a multiplex PCR. TCRdb analysed the multiplex PCR reads with MiXCR anew, one entry per CDR3 protein. This table has 900,000 to 1,200,000 distinct CDR3 sequences, about 38% appearing once. Sequenced: peripheral blood or thyroid tissue (not recorded which). Receptors originate from an adult man with Graves' hyperthyroidism.

A few counts support this clonotype. The CDR3 coding sequence is TGTGCCAGCAAACCCGGCGACAAAGACACCGGGGAGCTGTTTTTT. Residues: CASKPGDKDTGELFF. The chain has TRBV25-1 and TRBJ2-2; D ambiguous. Germline CDR1 is MGHDK and CDR2 is SYGVNS. V was shortened by 7 bases and J by 3 bases, with 15 bases between the two germline ends. The CDR3 sequence is 15 residues long.

With respect to this clonotype: The germline gene is not matched at one end of the junction; a read error may be the cause. This chain connects TRBV10-3 to TRBJ2-2; D gene uncertain. Germline CDR1 ENHRY, CDR2 SYGVKD. This CDR3 has 14 amino acids. The CDR3: CASSYYVSAGELFF. In nucleotides, the CDR3 is TGTGCCAGCAGTTACTATGTCTCGGCCGGGGAGCTGTTTTTT.

This chain connects TRBV19 to TRBJ2-5; D unclear. Trimming pared 5 bases from V and 2 bases from J, leaving 9 bases between. The CDR3 is made up of 13 amino acids. From germline, CDR1 is LNHDA and CDR2 SQIVND (reference sequence). CDR3 residues: CASSDGPQETQYF. CDR3 nucleotide sequence: TGTGCCAGTAGTGACGGACCACAAGAGACCCAGTACTTC. Supplemented by reference TRBV19 and TRBJ2-5, the full variable domain reads DGGITQSPKYLFRKEGQNVTLSCEQNLNHDAMYWYRQDPGQGLRLIYYSQIVNDFQKGDIAEGYSVSREKKESFPLTVTSAQKNPTAFYLCASSDGPQETQYFGPGTRLLVL.

The CDR3 nucleotides are TGTGCCGGCTCCCGGGGGGGGGAGACCCAGTACTTC. This codes for CAGSRGGETQYF. V is TRBV2 and J is TRBJ2-5, with 8 bases identical to TRBD2. Losses at the gene ends were 11 bases for V and 5 bases for J; bases not matched to a gene: 7. The CDR3 length is 12 residues. Germline CDR1 reads SNHLY; CDR2 reads FYNNEI.

This clonotype was counted a few times. The genes are TRBV6-6 and TRBJ2-7; TRBD1 is a possible D gene (6 bases). This CDR3 contains 14 residues. Trimming cost V 5 bases and J 3 bases, with 14 bases left between them. Germline V gene lookup returns CDR1 MNHNY and CDR2 SVGAGI (reference sequence). The CDR3 DNA follows: TGTGCCAGCAGTGAAGGGGGTACTGGCTACGAGCAGTACTTC. Protein: CASSEGGTGYEQYF.

This clonotype was counted a few times. The chain links TRBV19 to TRBJ2-7, with 14 bases that match TRBD2. V lost 1 base to trimming and J lost 1 base; unmatched junction nucleotides: 6. The CDR3 runs 18 residues. Germline V gene lookup returns CDR1 LNHDA and CDR2 SQIVND (reference sequence). This CDR3 reads CASSIVGTSGSSSYEQYF. The CDR3 DNA reads as TGTGCCAGTAGTATAGTGGGGACTAGCGGGAGTAGTTCCTACGAGCAGTACTTC.

The CDR3 protein is CSVEGMSNSDRIANKNYGYTF. CDR3 DNA: TGCAGCGTTGAAGGTATGTCTAATTCGGACAGGATCGCCAACAAGAACTATGGCTACACCTTC. The V gene is TRBV29-1, the J gene TRBJ1-2; TRBD1 aligns across 7 bases. V was clipped by 1 base and J by 2 bases; unmatched bases: 25. This CDR3 has 21 residues. Germline assignment: CDR1 SQVTM and CDR2 ANQGSEA.

This clonotype has ten or more counts. The chain employs TRBV6-5 and TRBJ2-5; perhaps TRBD2 as D (6 bases). The germline CDR1 and CDR2 sequences are MNHEY and SVGAGI. CDR3 length: 14 amino acids. Trimming took off 5 bases at V and 5 bases at J, with 15 bases between the two ends. In nucleotides, the CDR3 is TGTGCCAGCAGTCAACGACTAGTTGGGGAGACCCAGTACTTC. Protein product: CASSQRLVGETQYF.

The gene calls are TRBV6-1 and TRBJ2-2, with D possibly being TRBD2 (6 bases). The CDR3 is made up of 13 amino acids. V was cut by 7 bases and J by 6 bases, with 12 bases left in between. The V gene's germline CDR1 is MNHNS and CDR2 SASEGT. CDR3 region: CASTGREAGELFF. The DNA of the CDR3 is TGTGCCAGCACCGGAAGGGAGGCCGGGGAGCTGTTTTTT.

This clonotype has ten or more counts. The chain recombines TRBV5-5 with TRBJ1-2; D perhaps matches TRBD1 (5 bases). With 5 bases removed from V and 5 bases from J, the gap between germline ends came to 13 bases. The CDR3 totals 13 residues. Germline values: CDR1 SGHKS, CDR2 YYEKEE (reference sequence). The DNA for the CDR3 is TGTGCCAGCAGTGTAAAGGGACCTTATGGCTACACCTTC. Its protein is CASSVKGPYGYTF.

This clonotype was detected only once. The rearrangement joins TRBV12-3 or TRBV12-4 to TRBJ2-7; D tentatively fits TRBD1 or TRBD2 (5 bases each). The CDR3 is made up of 15 amino acids. Trimming shortened V by 3 bases and J by 3 bases, and 15 bases separated the two germline ends. This CDR3 is CASSLDWDGGYEQYF. In nucleotides, the CDR3 is TGTGCCAGCAGTTTGGACTGGGACGGAGGCTACGAGCAGTACTTC.

This chain links TRBV10-2 with TRBJ2-7, with 10 bases that match TRBD2. This CDR3 comprises 16 residues. The germline V gene has CDR1 WSHSY and CDR2 SAAADI. J lost 2 bases, V lost 3 bases, and 7 bases had no gene match. CDR3 protein: CASSDIKLAGTYEQYF. For the CDR3, the DNA is TGCGCCAGCAGTGACATAAAACTAGCGGGGACCTACGAGCAGTACTTC.

Many counts were recorded for this clonotype. The chain combines TRBV2 with TRBJ1-1; D remains unclear. CDR3 length: 12 amino acids. Trimming removed 7 bases from V and 0 bases from J, with 6 bases in between. Germline CDR1 SNHLY, CDR2 FYNNEI. Written as DNA, the CDR3 is TGTGCCAGCATCCCTATGAACACTGAAGCTTTCTTT. It specifies CASIPMNTEAFF.

This clonotype was seen a few times. This chain connects TRBV11-2 to TRBJ2-5; D remains unclear. Germline CDR1 is SGHAT and CDR2 is FQNNGV. V was trimmed by 0 bases and J by 3 bases, leaving 17 bases between them. The CDR3 runs to 17 residues. The CDR3 sequence is CASSLDEERVSKETQYF. In nucleotides, the CDR3 is TGTGCCAGCAGCTTAGACGAAGAGAGAGTATCCAAAGAGACCCAGTACTTC.

This clonotype appeared many times. This chain connects TRBV25-1 to TRBJ2-5; the D is unclear. V was trimmed by 3 bases and J by 6 bases, leaving 8 bases between them. The germline gives CDR1 MGHDK, CDR2 SYGVNS. This CDR3 has 12 amino acids. CDR3 nucleotides: TGTGCCAGCAGTGAGTCTGGACAGACCCAGTACTTC. Protein product: CASSESGQTQYF.

The CDR3 DNA reads TGCAGCGTTGATGGGGGAAACAGGGGGACCTACGAGCAGTACTTC. Amino acid sequence: CSVDGGNRGTYEQYF. This rearrangement joins TRBV29-1 to TRBJ2-7; 8 bases map to TRBD1. J lost 2 bases, V lost 3 bases, and 9 bases had no gene match. The CDR3 is 15 amino acids. Germline loops: CDR1 SQVTM, CDR2 ANQGSEA.